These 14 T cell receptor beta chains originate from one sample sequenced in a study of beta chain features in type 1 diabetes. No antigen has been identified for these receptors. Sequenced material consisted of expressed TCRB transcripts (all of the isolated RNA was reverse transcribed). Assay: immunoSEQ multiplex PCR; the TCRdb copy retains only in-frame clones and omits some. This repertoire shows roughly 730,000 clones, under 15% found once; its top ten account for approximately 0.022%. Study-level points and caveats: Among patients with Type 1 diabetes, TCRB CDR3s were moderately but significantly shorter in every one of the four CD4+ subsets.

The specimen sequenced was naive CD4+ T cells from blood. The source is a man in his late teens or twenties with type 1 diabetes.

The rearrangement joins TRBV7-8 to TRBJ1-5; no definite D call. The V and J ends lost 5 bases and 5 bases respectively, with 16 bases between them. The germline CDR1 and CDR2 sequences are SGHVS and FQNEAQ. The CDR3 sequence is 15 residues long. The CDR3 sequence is CASSNLLDGDQPQHF. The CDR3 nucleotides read TGTGCCAGCAGCAACCTTTTGGACGGGGATCAGCCCCAGCATTTT.

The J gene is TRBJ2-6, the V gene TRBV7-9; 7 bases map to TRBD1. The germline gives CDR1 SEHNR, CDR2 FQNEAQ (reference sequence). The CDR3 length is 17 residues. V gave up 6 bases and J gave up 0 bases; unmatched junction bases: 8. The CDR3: CASSTGTAISGANVLTF. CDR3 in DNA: TGTGCCAGCAGTACCGGGACAGCGATCTCTGGGGCCAACGTCCTGACTTTC.

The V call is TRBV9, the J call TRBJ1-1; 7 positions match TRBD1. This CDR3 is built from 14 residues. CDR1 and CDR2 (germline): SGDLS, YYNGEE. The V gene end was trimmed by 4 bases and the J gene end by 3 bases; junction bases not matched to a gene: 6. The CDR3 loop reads CASSPNTGDTEAFF. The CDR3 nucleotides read TGTGCCAGCAGCCCGAACACAGGGGACACTGAAGCTTTCTTT.

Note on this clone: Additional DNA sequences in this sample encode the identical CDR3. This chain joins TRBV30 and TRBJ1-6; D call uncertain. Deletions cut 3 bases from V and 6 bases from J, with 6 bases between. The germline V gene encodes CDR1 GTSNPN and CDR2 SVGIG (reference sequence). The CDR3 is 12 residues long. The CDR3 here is CAWRAPNSPLHF. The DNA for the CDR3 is TGTGCCTGGAGGGCCCCTAATTCACCCCTCCACTTT.

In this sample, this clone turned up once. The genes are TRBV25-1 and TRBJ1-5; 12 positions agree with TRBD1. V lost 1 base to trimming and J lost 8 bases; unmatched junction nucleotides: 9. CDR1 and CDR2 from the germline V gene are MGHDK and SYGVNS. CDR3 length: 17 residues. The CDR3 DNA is TGTGCCAGCAGTGAATCATACGGGACAGGGGGCGATGAGCCCCAGCATTTT. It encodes CASSESYGTGGDEPQHF.

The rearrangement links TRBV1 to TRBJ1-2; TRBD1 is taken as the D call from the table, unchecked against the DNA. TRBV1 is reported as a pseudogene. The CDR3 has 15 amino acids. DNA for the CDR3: TGCACCAGCAGCCAAGGGACACCGGATAACTATGGCTACACCTTC. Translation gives CTSSQGTPDNYGYTF.

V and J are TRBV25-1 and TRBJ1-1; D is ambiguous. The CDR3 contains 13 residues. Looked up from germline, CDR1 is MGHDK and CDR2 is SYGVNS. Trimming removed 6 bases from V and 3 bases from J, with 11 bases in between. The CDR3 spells CASRDRWDTEAFF. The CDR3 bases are TGTGCCAGCAGGGACCGCTGGGACACTGAAGCTTTCTTT. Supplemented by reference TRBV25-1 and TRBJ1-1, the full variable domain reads EADIYQTPRYLVIGTGKKITLECSQTMGHDKMYWYQQDPGMELHLIHYSYGVNSTEKGDLSSESTVSRIRTEHFPLTLESARPSHTSQYLCASRDRWDTEAFFGQGTRLTVV.

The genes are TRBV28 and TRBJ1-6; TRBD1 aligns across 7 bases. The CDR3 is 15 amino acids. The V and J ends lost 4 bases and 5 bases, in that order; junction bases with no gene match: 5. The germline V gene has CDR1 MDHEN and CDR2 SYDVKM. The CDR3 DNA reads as TGTGCCAGCAGTTCGGGACAGACGAATAATTCACCCCTCCACTTT. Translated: CASSSGQTNNSPLHF.

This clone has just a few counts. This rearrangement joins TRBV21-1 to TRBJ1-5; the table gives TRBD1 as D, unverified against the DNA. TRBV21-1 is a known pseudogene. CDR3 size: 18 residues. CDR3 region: CASSSLWTGGSYNQPQHF. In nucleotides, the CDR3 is TGTGCCAGCAGCTCCCTGTGGACAGGGGGCTCCTACAATCAGCCCCAGCATTTT.

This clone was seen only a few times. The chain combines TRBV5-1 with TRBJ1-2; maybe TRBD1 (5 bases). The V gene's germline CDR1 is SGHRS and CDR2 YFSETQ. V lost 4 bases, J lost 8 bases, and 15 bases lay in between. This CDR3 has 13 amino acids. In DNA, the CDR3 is TGCGCCAGCAGCCGGGACTCCGGTTTGGGCTACACCTTC. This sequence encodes CASSRDSGLGYTF.

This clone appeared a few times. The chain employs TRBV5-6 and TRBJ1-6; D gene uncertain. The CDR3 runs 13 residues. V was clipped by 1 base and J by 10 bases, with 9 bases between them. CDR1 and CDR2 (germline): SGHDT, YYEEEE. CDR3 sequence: CASSLPPGSPLHF. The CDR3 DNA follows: TGTGCCAGCAGCTTGCCGCCCGGGTCACCCCTCCACTTT.

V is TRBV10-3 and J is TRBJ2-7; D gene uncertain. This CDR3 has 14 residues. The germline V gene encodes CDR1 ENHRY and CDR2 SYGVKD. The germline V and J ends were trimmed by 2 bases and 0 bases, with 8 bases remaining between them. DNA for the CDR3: TGTGCCATCAGTGAGGGGTCCGACTCCTACGAGCAGTACTTC. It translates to CAISEGSDSYEQYF.

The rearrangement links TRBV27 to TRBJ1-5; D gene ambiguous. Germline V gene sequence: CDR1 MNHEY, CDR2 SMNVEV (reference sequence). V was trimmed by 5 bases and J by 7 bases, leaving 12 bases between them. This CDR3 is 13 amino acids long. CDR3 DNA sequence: TGTGCCAGCAGTCCCTTGGACGGACAGCCCCAGCATTTT. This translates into CASSPLDGQPQHF.

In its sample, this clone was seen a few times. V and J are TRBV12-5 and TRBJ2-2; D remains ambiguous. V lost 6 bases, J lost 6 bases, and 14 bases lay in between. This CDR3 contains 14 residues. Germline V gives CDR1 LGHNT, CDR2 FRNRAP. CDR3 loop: CASGQEFRAGELFF. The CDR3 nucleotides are TGTGCTAGTGGCCAGGAATTCCGCGCCGGGGAGCTGTTTTTT.